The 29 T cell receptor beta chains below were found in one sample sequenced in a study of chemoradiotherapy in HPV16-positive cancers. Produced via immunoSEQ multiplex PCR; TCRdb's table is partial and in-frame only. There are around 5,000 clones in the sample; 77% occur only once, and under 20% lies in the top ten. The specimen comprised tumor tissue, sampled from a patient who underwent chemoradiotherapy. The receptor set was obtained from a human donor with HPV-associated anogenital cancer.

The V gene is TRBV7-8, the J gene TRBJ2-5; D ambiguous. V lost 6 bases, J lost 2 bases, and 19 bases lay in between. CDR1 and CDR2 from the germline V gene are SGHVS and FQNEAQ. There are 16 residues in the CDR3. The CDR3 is CASSRLGVKTQETQYF. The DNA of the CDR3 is TGTGCCAGCAGTCGATTAGGTGTCAAGACGCAAGAGACCCAGTACTTC.

As DNA, the CDR3 is TGTGCCAGCAGCGTAGGACTAGGATTCTACAATGAGCAGTTCTTC. Protein sequence: CASSVGLGFYNEQFF. This sequence joins TRBV9 and TRBJ2-1; TRBD2 might be the D (6 bases). Trimming shortened V by 0 bases and J by 3 bases, and 10 bases separated the two germline ends. The CDR3 runs to 15 residues. Germline CDR1 reads SGDLS; CDR2 reads YYNGEE.

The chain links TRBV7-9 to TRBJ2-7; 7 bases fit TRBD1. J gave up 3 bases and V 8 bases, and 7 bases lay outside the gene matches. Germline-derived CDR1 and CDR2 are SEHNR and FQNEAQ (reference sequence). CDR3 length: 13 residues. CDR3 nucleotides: TGTGCCAGCTCACCGGGACAGAGCTACGAGCAGTACTTC. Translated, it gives CASSPGQSYEQYF.

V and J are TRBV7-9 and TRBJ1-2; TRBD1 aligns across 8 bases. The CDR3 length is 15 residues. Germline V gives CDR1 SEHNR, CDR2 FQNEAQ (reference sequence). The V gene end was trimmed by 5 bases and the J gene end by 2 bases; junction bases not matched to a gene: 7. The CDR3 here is CASSTSDRANYGYTF. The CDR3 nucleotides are TGTGCCAGCAGCACTTCGGACAGGGCCAACTATGGCTACACCTTC.

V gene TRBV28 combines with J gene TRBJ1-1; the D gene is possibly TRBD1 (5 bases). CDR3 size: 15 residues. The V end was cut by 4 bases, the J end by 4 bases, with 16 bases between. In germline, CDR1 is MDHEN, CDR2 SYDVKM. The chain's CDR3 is CASSSLGEGTTEAFF. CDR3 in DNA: TGTGCCAGCAGTTCCCTCGGAGAAGGGACCACTGAAGCTTTCTTT.

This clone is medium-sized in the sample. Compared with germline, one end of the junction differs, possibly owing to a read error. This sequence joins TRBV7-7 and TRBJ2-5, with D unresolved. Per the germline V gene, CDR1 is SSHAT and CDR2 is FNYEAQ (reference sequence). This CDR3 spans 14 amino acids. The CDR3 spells CASSLAGVQETQYF. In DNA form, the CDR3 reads TGTGCTAGCAGCTTAGCAGGCGTCCAAGAGACCCAGTACTTC.

For the CDR3, the DNA is TGTGCCAGCAGTTTAGGGGGGCAGGGCACAGATACGCAGTATTTT. It codes for CASSLGGQGTDTQYF. The chain combines TRBV28 with TRBJ2-3; D is tentatively TRBD1 or TRBD2 (6 bases each). The CDR3 spans 15 residues. Germline V gives CDR1 MDHEN, CDR2 SYDVKM. V was pared by 2 bases and J by 1 base, with 10 bases between.

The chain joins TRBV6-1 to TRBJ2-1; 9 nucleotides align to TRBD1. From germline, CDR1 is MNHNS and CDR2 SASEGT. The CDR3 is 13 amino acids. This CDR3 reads CLRGTGPVNEQFF. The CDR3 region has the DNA TGTCTCCGGGGGACAGGGCCGGTAAATGAGCAGTTCTTC.

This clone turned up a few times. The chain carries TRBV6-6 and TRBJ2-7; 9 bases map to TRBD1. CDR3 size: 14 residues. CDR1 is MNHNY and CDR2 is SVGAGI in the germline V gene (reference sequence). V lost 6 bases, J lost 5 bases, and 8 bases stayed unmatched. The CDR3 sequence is CASRPGQGFNEQYF. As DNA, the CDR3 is TGTGCCAGCAGGCCGGGACAGGGATTCAACGAGCAGTACTTC.

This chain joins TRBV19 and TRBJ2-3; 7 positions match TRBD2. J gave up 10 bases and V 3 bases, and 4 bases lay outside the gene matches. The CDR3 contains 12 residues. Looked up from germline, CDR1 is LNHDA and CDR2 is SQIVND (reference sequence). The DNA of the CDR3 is TGTGCCAGTAGTATCGAGCGGGGCCCGCAGTATTTT. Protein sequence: CASSIERGPQYF.

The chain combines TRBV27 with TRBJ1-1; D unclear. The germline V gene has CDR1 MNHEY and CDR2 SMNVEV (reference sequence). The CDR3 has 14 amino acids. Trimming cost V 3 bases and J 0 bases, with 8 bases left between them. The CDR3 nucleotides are TGTGCCAGCAGTTTGGGGATTTTGAACACTGAAGCTTTCTTT. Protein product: CASSLGILNTEAFF.

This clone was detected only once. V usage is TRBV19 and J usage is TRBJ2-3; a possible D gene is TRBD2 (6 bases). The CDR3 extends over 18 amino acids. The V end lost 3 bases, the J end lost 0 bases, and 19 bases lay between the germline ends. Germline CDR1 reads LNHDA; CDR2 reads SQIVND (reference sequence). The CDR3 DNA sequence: TGTGCCAGTAGTATGACCTTTTTTGGGGGGAAGAGCACAGATACGCAGTATTTT. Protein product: CASSMTFFGGKSTDTQYF.

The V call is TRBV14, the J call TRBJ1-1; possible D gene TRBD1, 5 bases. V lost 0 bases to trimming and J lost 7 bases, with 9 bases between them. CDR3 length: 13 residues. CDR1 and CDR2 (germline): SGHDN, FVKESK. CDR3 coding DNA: TGTGCCAGCAGCCAAGATCGACAGAGTGAAGCTTTCTTT. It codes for CASSQDRQSEAFF.

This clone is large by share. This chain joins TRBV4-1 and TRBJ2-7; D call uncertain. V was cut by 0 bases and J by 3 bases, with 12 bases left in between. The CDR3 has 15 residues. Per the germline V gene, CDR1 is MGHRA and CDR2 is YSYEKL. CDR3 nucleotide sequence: TGCGCCAGCAGCCAAGAGAGAAAGGGAAACTACGAGCAGTACTTC. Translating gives CASSQERKGNYEQYF.

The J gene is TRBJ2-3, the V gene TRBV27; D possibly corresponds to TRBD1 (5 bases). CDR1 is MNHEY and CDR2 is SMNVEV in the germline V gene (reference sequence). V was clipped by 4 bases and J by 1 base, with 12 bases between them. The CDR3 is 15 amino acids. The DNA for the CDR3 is TGTGCCAGCAGTTCGGACACGATTGGCACAGATACGCAGTATTTT. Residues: CASSSDTIGTDTQYF.

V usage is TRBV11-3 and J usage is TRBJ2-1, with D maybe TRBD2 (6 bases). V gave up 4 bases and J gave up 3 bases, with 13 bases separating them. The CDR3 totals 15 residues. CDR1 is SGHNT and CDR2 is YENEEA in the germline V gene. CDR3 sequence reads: CASSYGEVGYNEQFF. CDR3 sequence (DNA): TGTGCCAGCAGCTATGGGGAGGTGGGCTACAATGAGCAGTTCTTC.

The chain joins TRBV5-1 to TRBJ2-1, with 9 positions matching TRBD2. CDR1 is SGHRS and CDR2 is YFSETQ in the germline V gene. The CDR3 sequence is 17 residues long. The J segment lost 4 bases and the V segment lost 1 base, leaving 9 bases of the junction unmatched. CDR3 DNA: TGCGCCAGCAGCTTGAGTCCAGCGGGAGGCCCTTACAATGAGCAGTTCTTC. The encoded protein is CASSLSPAGGPYNEQFF. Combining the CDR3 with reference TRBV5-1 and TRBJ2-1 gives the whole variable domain KAGVTQTPRYLIKTRGQQVTLSCSPISGHRSVSWYQQTPGQGLQFLFEYFSETQRNKGNFPGRFSGRQFSNSRSEMNVSTLELGDSALYLCASSLSPAGGPYNEQFFGPGTRLTVL.

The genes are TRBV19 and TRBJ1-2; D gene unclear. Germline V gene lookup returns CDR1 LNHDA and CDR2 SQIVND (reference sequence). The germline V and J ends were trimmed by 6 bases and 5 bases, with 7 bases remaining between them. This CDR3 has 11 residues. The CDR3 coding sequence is TGTGCCAGTAGGGCGGGGTATGGCTACACCTTC. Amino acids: CASRAGYGYTF.

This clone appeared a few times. Here the CDR3 reads CAISESSSGGVYNEQFF. The CDR3 DNA reads as TGTGCCATCAGTGAGTCGAGTAGCGGGGGGGTTTACAATGAGCAGTTCTTC. The chain carries TRBV10-3 and TRBJ2-1; 11 nucleotides agree with TRBD2. Germline lookup yields CDR1 ENHRY and CDR2 SYGVKD. V was pared by 0 bases and J by 4 bases, with 5 bases of the junction left unmatched. This CDR3 is built from 17 residues.

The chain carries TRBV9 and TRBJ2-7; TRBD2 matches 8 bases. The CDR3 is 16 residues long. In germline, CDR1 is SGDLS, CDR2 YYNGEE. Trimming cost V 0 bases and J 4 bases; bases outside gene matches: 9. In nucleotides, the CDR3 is TGTGCCAGCAGCGTAGATTTCGGGGGGGCCGTGTACGAGCAGTACTTC. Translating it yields CASSVDFGGAVYEQYF.

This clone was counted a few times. In DNA form, the CDR3 reads TGTGCCAGCTCACCCGGACAGAATCAGCCCCAGCATTTT. Residues: CASSPGQNQPQHF. The chain uses TRBV18 and TRBJ1-5, with TRBD1 as a possible D gene (6 bases). Germline V CDR1 and CDR2: KGHSH, LQKENI. Between the trimmed V and J ends, which lost 3 bases and 4 bases, there was a span of 7 bases. The CDR3 has 13 amino acids.

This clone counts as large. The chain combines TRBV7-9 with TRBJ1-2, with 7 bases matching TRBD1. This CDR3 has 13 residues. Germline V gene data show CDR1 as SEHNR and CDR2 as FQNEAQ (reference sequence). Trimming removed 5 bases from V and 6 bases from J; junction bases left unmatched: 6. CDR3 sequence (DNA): TGTGCCAGCAGCGTAACAGGGGTGGATGGCTACACCTTC. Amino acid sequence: CASSVTGVDGYTF.

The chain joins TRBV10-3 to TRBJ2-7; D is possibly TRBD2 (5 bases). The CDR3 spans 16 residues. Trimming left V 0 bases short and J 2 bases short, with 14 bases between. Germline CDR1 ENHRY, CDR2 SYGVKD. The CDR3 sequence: CAISESGGTLPYEQYF. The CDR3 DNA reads TGTGCCATCAGTGAGTCTGGAGGCACCTTACCCTACGAGCAGTACTTC.

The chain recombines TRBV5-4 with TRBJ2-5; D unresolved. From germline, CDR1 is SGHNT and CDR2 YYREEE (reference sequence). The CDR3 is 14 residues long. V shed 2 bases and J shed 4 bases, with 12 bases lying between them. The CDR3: CASSLTGSSETQYF. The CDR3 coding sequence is TGTGCCAGCAGCTTAACCGGCTCCTCAGAGACCCAGTACTTC. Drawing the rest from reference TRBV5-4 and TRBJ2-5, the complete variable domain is ETGVTQSPTHLIKTRGQQVTLRCSSQSGHNTVSWYQQALGQGPQFIFQYYREEENGRGNFPPRFSGLQFPNYSSELNVNALELDDSALYLCASSLTGSSETQYFGPGTRLLVL.

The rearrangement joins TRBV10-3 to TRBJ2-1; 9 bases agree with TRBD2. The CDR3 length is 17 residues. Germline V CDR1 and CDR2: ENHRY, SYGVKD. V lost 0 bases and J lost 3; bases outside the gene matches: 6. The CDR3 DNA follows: TGTGCCATCAGTGAGTCTCAGGCTAGCGGGGACTACAATGAGCAGTTCTTC. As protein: CAISESQASGDYNEQFF.

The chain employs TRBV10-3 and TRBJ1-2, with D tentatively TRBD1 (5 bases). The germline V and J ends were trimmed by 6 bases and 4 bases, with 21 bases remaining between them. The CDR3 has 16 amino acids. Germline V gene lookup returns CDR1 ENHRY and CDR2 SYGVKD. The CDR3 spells CAISETETASVYGYTF. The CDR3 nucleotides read TGTGCCATCAGCGAAACGGAGACAGCCTCAGTCTATGGCTACACCTTC.

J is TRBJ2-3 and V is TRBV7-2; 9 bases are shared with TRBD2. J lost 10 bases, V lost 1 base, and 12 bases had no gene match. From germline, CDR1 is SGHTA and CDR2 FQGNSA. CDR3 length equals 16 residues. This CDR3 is CASSLERGVAGRAQYF. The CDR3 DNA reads TGTGCCAGCAGCTTAGAGCGGGGGGTCGCCGGTAGAGCGCAGTATTTT.

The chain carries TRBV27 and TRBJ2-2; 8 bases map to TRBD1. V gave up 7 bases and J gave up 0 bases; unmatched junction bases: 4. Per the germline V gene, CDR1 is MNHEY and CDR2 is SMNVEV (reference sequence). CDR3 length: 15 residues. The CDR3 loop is CASKLGQANTGELFF. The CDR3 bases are TGTGCCAGCAAACTGGGACAGGCGAACACCGGGGAGCTGTTTTTT.

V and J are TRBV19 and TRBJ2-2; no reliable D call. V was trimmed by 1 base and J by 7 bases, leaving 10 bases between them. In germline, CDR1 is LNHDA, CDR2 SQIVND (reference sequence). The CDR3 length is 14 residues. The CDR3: CASSIGWMDGELFF. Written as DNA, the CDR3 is TGTGCCAGTAGTATAGGATGGATGGACGGGGAGCTGTTTTTT.